The present TCR beta chain was sequenced within a study of cytomegalovirus exposure and HLA in healthy donors. Whole-study context: The 110 million or so unique TCR beta sequences, from 150 million to 200 million T cells, were found by an earlier analysis. The study, taken as a whole, reports: Later analysis suggested most CMV-associated TCR beta chains were HLA-restricted.

As for this clone: Its specificity is unknown.

V lost 5 bases, J lost 8 bases, and 8 bases stayed unmatched. The CDR3 is made up of 16 amino acids. Germline CDR1 reads SEHNR; CDR2 reads FQNEAQ (reference sequence). It was with 60 Vbeta and 13 Jbeta primers that the PCR ran. This table comes from immunoSEQ multiplex PCR, and its TCRdb copy is limited to in-frame clones, with some not included. The sample carries around 150,000 clones, approximately 80% recorded once. Donors in the study were healthy people who gave bone marrow. The clonotype originates from a man under 40 in good health and CMV-seropositive. This chain links TRBV7-9 with TRBJ2-1; 14 bases are shared with TRBD2. Material: PBMCs. CDR3 coding DNA: TGTGCCAGCAGCCCAGGACTAGCGGGAGGCAGGCATGAGCAGTTCTTC. Translating it yields CASSPGLAGGRHEQFF.